A single sample is the source of the 14 T cell receptor beta chains below, sequenced in a study of blood T cell repertoires in COVID-19 (TCRdb year 2020). The library was obtained by the immunoSEQ multiplex PCR assay. TCRdb took this table from immuneACCESS and kept in-frame rearrangements with V and J called. Such tables lack part of the clones; where checked against another copy, unresolved V genes explain under half of the gap, and the rest is unexplained. Within this sample are 250,000 or so clones, with roughly 80% of them counted one time only. The ten largest account for around 3.4% of the sample. The sample comprised peripheral blood. These receptors were taken from a woman aged 18-29 years with acute or convalescent COVID-19.

The V call is TRBV14, the J call TRBJ2-7; 9 bases fit TRBD1. Per the germline V gene, CDR1 is SGHDN and CDR2 is FVKESK. CDR3 length: 14 amino acids. V was pared by 4 bases and J by 6 bases, with 7 bases of the junction left unmatched. CDR3 bases: TGTGCCAGCAGCCCCGGGACAGGGTTGTTCGAGCAGTACTTC. Translating it yields CASSPGTGLFEQYF.

The chain carries TRBV4-2 and TRBJ1-2, with a possible D match to TRBD1 (6 bases). The V gene's germline CDR1 is LGHNA and CDR2 YNFKEQ. V was pared by 0 bases and J by 1 base, with 24 bases between. The CDR3 consists of 20 residues. CDR3 loop: CASSQETGGPTDWYNYGYTF. The CDR3 region has the DNA TGTGCCAGCAGCCAAGAAACGGGGGGGCCTACGGATTGGTATAACTATGGCTACACCTTC.

The chain is built from TRBV25-1 and TRBJ2-5; 11 positions agree with TRBD1. With V trimmed by 2 bases and J by 5 bases, 4 bases remained unmatched. This CDR3 has 15 residues. In germline, CDR1 is MGHDK, CDR2 SYGVNS. CDR3: CASSETGTGGETQYF. The DNA for the CDR3 is TGTGCCAGCAGTGAAACCGGGACAGGGGGGGAGACCCAGTACTTC.

This clone was observed a few times. The gene calls are TRBV6-1 and TRBJ1-6; D call uncertain. CDR1 is MNHNS and CDR2 is SASEGT in the germline V gene. Trimming shortened V by 2 bases and J by 6 bases, and 11 bases separated the two germline ends. This CDR3 has 15 residues. This CDR3 reads CASSELGGPNSPLHF. CDR3 in DNA: TGTGCCAGCAGTGAACTTGGAGGGCCTAATTCACCCCTCCACTTT.

This clone has a single count. V and J are TRBV21-1 and TRBJ1-5. TRBV21-1 is designated a pseudogene. CDR3 length: 18 amino acids. CDR3: CASSKATGGIYSNQPQHF. CDR3 sequence (DNA): TGTGCCAGCAGCAAGGCGACCGGAGGGATCTATAGCAATCAGCCCCAGCATTTT.

The chain joins TRBV28 to TRBJ1-5; 11 bases match TRBD1. With V trimmed by 6 bases and J by 5 bases, 6 bases remained unmatched. Germline-derived CDR1 and CDR2 are MDHEN and SYDVKM. This CDR3 has 15 residues. The CDR3 DNA is TGTGCCAGCAGAACGCCGGGACAGGGGGATCAGCCCCAGCATTTT. This gives the protein CASRTPGQGDQPQHF.

The chain recombines TRBV5-6 with TRBJ1-1; TRBD1 is a possible D gene (6 bases). V was clipped by 4 bases and J by 4 bases, with 14 bases between them. The length of the CDR3 is 14 residues. Germline lookup yields CDR1 SGHDT and CDR2 YYEEEE. CDR3 loop: CASSIQGGGTEAFF. DNA for the CDR3: TGTGCCAGCAGCATCCAGGGAGGGGGCACTGAAGCTTTCTTT.

This rearrangement joins TRBV5-4 to TRBJ1-1; TRBD1 is a possible D gene (6 bases). V was trimmed by 2 bases and J by 3 bases, leaving 14 bases between them. The CDR3 runs 15 residues. Germline CDR1 SGHNT, CDR2 YYREEE (reference sequence). In DNA form, the CDR3 reads TGTGCCAGCAGCTTCGGGGGGGCAGTGGACACTGAAGCTTTCTTT. As protein: CASSFGGAVDTEAFF.

This chain joins TRBV10-2 and TRBJ1-2, with D possibly matching TRBD1 (5 bases). CDR1 and CDR2 from the germline V gene are WSHSY and SAAADI. CDR3 length: 12 amino acids. Trimming took 8 bases from V and 4 from J, leaving 11 bases between them. CDR3 region: CASGQKSYGYTF. The CDR3 DNA sequence: TGCGCCAGCGGACAAAAAAGCTATGGCTACACCTTC.

The rearrangement joins TRBV6-5 to TRBJ2-7, with D hard to call. V was clipped by 4 bases and J by 5 bases, with 9 bases between them. The V gene's germline CDR1 is MNHEY and CDR2 SVGAGI. The CDR3 contains 12 residues. The CDR3: CASSSSTDEQYF. CDR3 in DNA: TGTGCCAGCAGTTCGAGTACTGACGAGCAGTACTTC.

The V call is TRBV18, the J call TRBJ2-5; TRBD1 agrees at 7 bases. Germline values: CDR1 KGHSH, CDR2 LQKENI. Trimming cost V 1 base and J 2 bases; bases outside gene matches: 13. This CDR3 spans 18 amino acids. For the CDR3, the DNA is TGTGCCAGCTCACCACGAGGTGAAGGGGGCGTATTACAAGAGACCCAGTACTTC. Encoded protein: CASSPRGEGGVLQETQYF.

V is TRBV7-2 and J is TRBJ1-5; TRBD1 might be the D (6 bases). CDR3 length: 15 amino acids. Between the trimmed V and J ends, which lost 1 base and 0 bases, there was a span of 7 bases. In germline, CDR1 is SGHTA, CDR2 FQGNSA. This CDR3 reads CASSLDRVSNQPQHF. The DNA for the CDR3 is TGTGCCAGCAGCTTAGACAGGGTTAGCAATCAGCCCCAGCATTTT. Together with reference TRBV7-2 and TRBJ1-5, the CDR3 gives the full variable domain: GAGVSQSPSNKVTEKGKDVELRCDPISGHTALYWYRQSLGQGLEFLIYFQGNSAPDKSGLPSDRFSAERTGGSVSTLTIQRTQQEDSAVYLCASSLDRVSNQPQHFGDGTRLSIL.

The chain is built from TRBV10-1 and TRBJ2-2; D gene uncertain. Germline values: CDR1 WNHNN, CDR2 SYGVQD (reference sequence). The germline V and J ends were trimmed by 2 bases and 0 bases, with 7 bases remaining between them. The CDR3 has 15 amino acids. The CDR3 nucleotides read TGCGCCAGCAGTGAGGGCTTGGCGAACACCGGGGAGCTGTTTTTT. It is translated as CASSEGLANTGELFF.

The chain carries TRBV6-2 or TRBV6-3 and TRBJ2-3; no clear D. The CDR3 extends over 14 amino acids. Germline V lookup: CDR1 MNHEY, CDR2 SVGEGT. Trimming removed 0 bases at V and 6 bases at J, with 10 bases between. The CDR3 nucleotides read TGTGCCAGCAGTTACTCGACGGGTATCGATACGCAGTATTTT. Protein: CASSYSTGIDTQYF.